The rows below give T cell receptor beta chains drawn from one sample of a study of Ad26.COV2.S vaccination and SARS-CoV-2 variants. Assay used: immunoSEQ multiplex PCR; TCRdb lists only in-frame clones, some missing. The profile covers around 340,000 clones, with 65% to 90% appearing a single time and around a tenth taken by the ten largest. The sequencing used peripheral blood, collected in a trial of Ad26.COV2.S vaccine versus placebo. These TCRs come from a person between 18 and 65 years old who received the Ad26.COV2.S COVID-19 vaccine or a placebo. The CDR3 runs from the conserved cysteine through the conserved F or W. D genes are given only for firm matches. Size is stated for part of the rows, as once, few or many counts, or as a class when the clone is expanded.

D gene | J gene | V gene | clone size | CDR3 protein | CDR3 DNA
NA | TRBJ1-4 | TRBV28 | once | CASSLVNQRLGKLFF | TGTGCCAGCAGTTTAGTTAACCAGCGGTTGGGAAAACTGTTTTTT
TRBD2 | TRBJ2-7 | TRBV28 | NA | CASSLAGGRYEQYF | TGTGCCAGCTCACTAGCGGGGGGCCGCTACGAGCAGTACTTC
TRBD1 | TRBJ1-5 | TRBV19 | NA | CASSIQGAEGNQPQHF | TGTGCCAGTAGTATTCAGGGGGCGGAGGGCAATCAGCCCCAGCATTTT
NA | TRBJ1-2 | TRBV28 | once | CASSLGQNYGYTF | TGTGCCAGCAGTTTGGGTCAGAACTATGGCTACACCTTC
NA | TRBJ1-2 | TRBV19 | NA | CASSIGPDSNYGYTF | TGTGCCAGTAGTATAGGCCCGGACAGTAACTATGGCTACACCTTC
NA | TRBJ1-5 | TRBV4-1 | NA | CASSQEGSSNQPQHF | TGCGCCAGCAGCCAAGAGGGGTCGAGCAATCAGCCCCAGCATTTT
NA | TRBJ2-1 | TRBV2 | NA | CASSRQGGNEQFF | TGTGCCAGTAGTAGACAGGGAGGCAATGAGCAGTTCTTC
NA | TRBJ2-7 | TRBV6-5 | NA | CASSYLVGSTYEQYF | TGTGCCAGCAGTTACCTGGTGGGATCAACCTACGAGCAGTACTTC
NA | TRBJ1-1 | TRBV7-2 | NA | CASTTRWGNTEAFF | TGTGCCAGCACCACGAGGTGGGGGAACACTGAAGCTTTCTTT
NA | TRBJ1-3 | TRBV29-1 | NA | CSVERSGGAGNTIYF | TGCAGCGTTGAACGGTCAGGAGGAGCTGGAAACACCATATATTTT
TRBD1 | TRBJ1-1 | TRBV9 | NA | CASSPQGVRAFF | TGTGCCAGCAGCCCCCAGGGGGTCCGAGCTTTCTTT
NA | TRBJ2-7 | TRBV5-1 | few | CASSGDPEGYEQYF | TGCGCCAGCAGCGGGGATCCGGAGGGCTACGAGCAGTACTTC
TRBD1 | TRBJ2-1 | TRBV18 | NA | CASSQATGMPFF | TGTGCCAGCTCCCAAGCGACAGGGATGCCGTTCTTC
TRBD1 | TRBJ2-6 | TRBV6-6 | NA | CASSPRDRVGSGANVLTF | TGTGCCAGCAGTCCCCGGGACAGGGTTGGGTCTGGGGCCAACGTCCTGACTTTC
NA | TRBJ1-6 | TRBV14 | NA | CASSQGPRGSPLHF | TGTGCCAGCAGCCAAGGACCGCGGGGTTCACCCCTCCACTTT
TRBD2 | TRBJ2-1 | TRBV5-4 | once | CASSLGHLAGARGNEQFF | TGTGCCAGCAGCTTGGGACACTTAGCGGGAGCACGCGGCAATGAGCAGTTCTTC
NA | TRBJ2-5 | TRBV3-1/TRBV3-2 | NA | CASSQGFRGGETQYF | TGTGCCAGCAGCCAAGGGTTCAGGGGCGGGGAGACCCAGTACTTC
NA | TRBJ2-7 | TRBV28 | NA | CASSPFLGAYEQYF | TGTGCCAGCAGTCCTTTCCTCGGGGCCTACGAGCAGTACTTC
TRBD1 | TRBJ1-5 | TRBV11-2 | NA | CASSRDRGNQPQHF | TGTGCCAGCAGCCGCGACAGGGGCAATCAGCCCCAGCATTTT
TRBD1 | TRBJ1-6 | TRBV7-8 | NA | CASSPTGASYNSPLHF | TGTGCCAGCAGCCCGACAGGGGCCTCCTATAATTCACCCCTCCACTTT
NA | TRBJ2-7 | TRBV7-9 | NA | CASSLRAGDEQYF | TGTGCCAGCAGCTTGCGAGCAGGGGACGAGCAGTACTTC
TRBD1 | TRBJ2-6 | TRBV5-1 | NA | CASSLQGPNSGANVLTF | TGCGCCAGCAGCTTACAGGGGCCAAACTCTGGGGCCAACGTCCTGACTTTC
NA | TRBJ2-3 | TRBV21-1 | NA | CASSPEKEGGPTDTQYF | TGTGCCAGCAGCCCGGAGAAGGAGGGGGGGCCCACAGATACGCAGTATTTT
NA | TRBJ2-1 | TRBV5-4 | NA | CASSRLVGSSYNEQFF | TGTGCCAGCAGCAGACTGGTGGGGAGCTCCTACAATGAGCAGTTCTTC
NA | TRBJ2-3 | TRBV5-8 | NA | CASSPHSDTQYF | TGTGCCAGCAGCCCCCACTCGGATACGCAGTATTTT
NA | TRBJ2-7 | TRBV5-4 | NA | CASSLGGQGGYEQYF | TGTGCCAGCAGCTTGGGGGGCCAGGGGGGATACGAGCAGTACTTC
NA | TRBJ1-1 | TRBV5-1 | NA | CASQRRPPGPTEAFF | TGCGCCAGCCAGAGACGACCTCCGGGGCCCACTGAAGCTTTCTTT
NA | TRBJ1-1 | TRBV12-3/TRBV12-4 | NA | CASRTAENTEAFF | TGTGCCAGCAGGACTGCAGAGAACACTGAAGCTTTCTTT
NA | TRBJ2-5 | TRBV9 | NA | CASSTQAEQRETQYF | TGTGCCAGCAGCACCCAGGCCGAGCAAAGAGAGACCCAGTACTTC
NA | TRBJ1-5 | TRBV25-1 | once | CASSDTGIESQPQHF | TGTGCCAGCAGTGATACGGGGATAGAGAGTCAGCCCCAGCATTTT
NA | TRBJ2-1 | TRBV30 | NA | CAWSVRTQMQFKQFF | TGTGCCTGGAGTGTTAGGACCCAGATGCAGTTCAAGCAGTTCTTC
TRBD1 | TRBJ2-1 | TRBV4-3 | NA | CASSQVYSTGGRLDEQFF | TGCGCCAGCAGCCAAGTCTACTCGACAGGGGGCCGGTTGGATGAGCAGTTCTTC
TRBD2 | TRBJ2-7 | TRBV5-5 | NA | CASSPGGVPSYEQYF | TGTGCCAGCAGCCCGGGGGGGGTCCCCTCCTACGAGCAGTACTTC
TRBD1 | TRBJ2-7 | TRBV10-3 | NA | CAVGQVSSYEQYF | TGTGCCGTCGGACAGGTGAGCTCCTACGAGCAGTACTTC
NA | TRBJ2-1 | TRBV7-3 | NA | CASSLWVSGSYNEQFF | TGTGCCAGCAGCTTATGGGTCAGCGGTTCCTACAATGAGCAGTTCTTC
NA | TRBJ1-6 | TRBV4-1 | NA | CASSLQTGASSYNSPLHF | TGCGCCAGCAGCCTCCAAACGGGGGCGAGCTCCTATAATTCACCCCTCCACTTT
NA | TRBJ2-1 | TRBV13 | NA | CASSIRGQTNEQFF | TGTGCCAGCAGCATTCGCGGGCAAACCAATGAGCAGTTCTTC
NA | TRBJ2-2 | TRBV7-2 | NA | CASTPRTRTGELFF | TGTGCCAGCACTCCCAGGACCCGCACCGGGGAGCTGTTTTTT
NA | TRBJ1-5 | TRBV9 | once | CASSVGDTNSNQPQHF | TGTGCCAGCAGCGTAGGGGACACAAATAGCAATCAGCCCCAGCATTTT
NA | TRBJ2-7 | TRBV28 | once | CASNKDSPSYEQYF | TGTGCCAGCAATAAGGACAGTCCTTCCTACGAGCAGTACTTC
TRBD1 | TRBJ1-4 | TRBV11-2 | NA | CASSLSWTGAGEKLFF | TGTGCCAGCAGCTTATCATGGACAGGGGCTGGGGAAAAACTGTTTTTT